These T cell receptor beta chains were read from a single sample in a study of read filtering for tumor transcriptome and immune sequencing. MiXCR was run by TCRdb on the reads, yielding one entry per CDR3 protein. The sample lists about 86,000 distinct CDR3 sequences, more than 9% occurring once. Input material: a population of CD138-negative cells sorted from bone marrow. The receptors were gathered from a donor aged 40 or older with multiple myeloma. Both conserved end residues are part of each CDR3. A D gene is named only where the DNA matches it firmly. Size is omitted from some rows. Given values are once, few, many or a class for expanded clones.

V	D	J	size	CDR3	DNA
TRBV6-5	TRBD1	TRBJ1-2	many	CASTKDTGTVNYGYTF	TGTGCCAGCACCAAGGACACCGGGACAGTTAACTATGGCTACACCTTC
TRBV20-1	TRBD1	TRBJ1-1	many	CSARKQGANTEAFF	TGCAGTGCTAGAAAACAGGGGGCGAACACTGAAGCTTTCTTT
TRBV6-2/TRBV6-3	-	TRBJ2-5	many	CASGGGVAAPAETQYF	TGTGCCAGCGGTGGTGGGGTAGCGGCCCCGGCTGAGACCCAGTACTTC
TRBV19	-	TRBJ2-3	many	CASSIRISFEDTQYF	TGTGCCAGTAGTATTCGGATAAGTTTCGAGGATACGCAGTATTTT
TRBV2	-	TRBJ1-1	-	CASTQELNTEAFF	TGTGCCAGCACGCAAGAATTAAACACTGAAGCTTTCTTT
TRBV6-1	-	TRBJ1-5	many	CASSPTEMGISQPQHF	TGTGCCAGCAGTCCTACCGAAATGGGGATTTCTCAGCCCCAGCATTTT
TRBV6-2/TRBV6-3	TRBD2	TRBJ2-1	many	CATRTSDAYNEQFF	TGTGCCACCCGGACTAGCGATGCCTACAATGAGCAGTTCTTC
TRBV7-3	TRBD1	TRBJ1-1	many	CASSVTGANTEAFF	TGTGCCAGCAGCGTAACAGGGGCGAACACTGAAGCTTTCTTT
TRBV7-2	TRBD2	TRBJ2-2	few	CASSFTSGSGRYTGELFF	TGTGCCAGCAGCTTCACTAGCGGGAGTGGGCGGTACACCGGGGAGCTGTTTTTT
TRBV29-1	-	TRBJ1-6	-	CSVREGNNSPLHF	TGCAGCGTTCGCGAGGGAAACAATTCACCCCTCCACTTT
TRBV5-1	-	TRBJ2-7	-	CASSGAFEQYF	TGCGCCAGCAGCGGAGCATTCGAGCAGTACTTC
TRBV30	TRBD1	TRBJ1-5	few	CAWSEQGAQPQHF	TGTGCCTGGAGTGAACAGGGGGCCCAGCCCCAGCATTTT
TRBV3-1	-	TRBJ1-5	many	CASSQSPPGSNQPQHF	TGTGCCAGCAGCCAATCCCCGCCAGGAAGCAATCAGCCCCAGCATTTT
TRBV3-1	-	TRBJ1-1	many	CASSLQGRNTEAFF	TGTGCCAGCAGCCTCCAGGGGAGGAACACTGAAGCTTTCTTT
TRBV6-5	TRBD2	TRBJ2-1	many	CASKIAGGTYNEQFF	TGTGCCAGCAAGATTGCGGGAGGGACCTACAATGAGCAGTTCTTC
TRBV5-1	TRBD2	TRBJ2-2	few	CASSLNPRGVGTGELFF	TGCGCCAGCAGCTTGAATCCGCGGGGGGTCGGCACCGGGGAGCTGTTTTTT
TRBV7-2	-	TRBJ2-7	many	CASSLAQGGTYEQYF	TGTGCCAGCAGCTTAGCACAGGGTGGTACCTACGAGCAGTACTTC
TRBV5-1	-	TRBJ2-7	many	CASSLAQGGYEQYF	TGCGCCAGCAGCTTGGCCCAAGGAGGCTACGAGCAGTACTTC
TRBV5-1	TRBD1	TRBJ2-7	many	CASSRDSFYEQYF	TGCGCCAGCAGTCGGGACAGCTTCTACGAGCAGTACTTC
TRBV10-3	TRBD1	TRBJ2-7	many	CAISEGGDRGSYEQYF	TGTGCCATCAGTGAGGGGGGGGACAGGGGATCCTACGAGCAGTACTTC
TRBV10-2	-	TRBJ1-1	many	CASSASGRETFF	TGCGCCAGCAGCGCAAGCGGGAGGGAGACTTTCTTT
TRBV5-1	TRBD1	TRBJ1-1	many	CASSLAPGTGGGTEAFF	TGCGCCAGCAGCTTGGCCCCCGGGACAGGGGGAGGAACTGAAGCTTTCTTT
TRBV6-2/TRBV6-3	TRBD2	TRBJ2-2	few	CASSLSGTTGELFF	TGTGCCAGCAGTCTTAGCGGGACTACCGGGGAGCTGTTTTTT
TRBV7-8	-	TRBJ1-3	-	CASSPGRISGNTIYF	TGTGCCAGCAGCCCCGGACGAATCTCTGGAAACACCATATATTTT
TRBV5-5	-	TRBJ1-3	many	CASSTEPLSGNTIYF	TGTGCCAGCAGCACCGAACCTCTCTCTGGAAACACCATATATTTT
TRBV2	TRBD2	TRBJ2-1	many	CAIGPGGGLAGEQFF	TGTGCCATAGGACCGGGGGGGGGACTAGCTGGTGAGCAGTTCTTC
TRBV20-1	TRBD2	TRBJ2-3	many	CSATQQPGTSGRASTDTQYF	TGCAGTGCTACTCAGCAACCCGGGACTAGCGGGAGGGCTAGCACAGATACGCAGTATTTT
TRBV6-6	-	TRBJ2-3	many	CASSYSSRQEFTDTQYF	TGTGCCAGCAGTTACTCATCGCGACAGGAGTTCACAGATACGCAGTATTTT
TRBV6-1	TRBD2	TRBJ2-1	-	CASRVPGLAGGAYNEQFF	TGTGCCAGCAGAGTTCCGGGACTAGCGGGGGGGGCCTACAATGAGCAGTTCTTC
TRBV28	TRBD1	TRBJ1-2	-	CATRRGQPYSYTF	TGTGCCACACGAAGGGGGCAGCCCTATAGCTACACCTTC
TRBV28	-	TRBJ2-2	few	CASSPWGAGELFF	TGTGCCAGCAGTCCCTGGGGGGCCGGGGAGCTGTTTTTT
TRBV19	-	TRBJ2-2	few	CASSTYLRNTGELFF	TGTGCCAGTAGTACCTATTTGAGGAACACCGGGGAGCTGTTTTTT
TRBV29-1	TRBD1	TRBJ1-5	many	CSVGTGGINQPQHF	TGCAGCGTCGGGACAGGGGGTATCAATCAGCCCCAGCATTTT
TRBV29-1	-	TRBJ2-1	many	CSVERSYNEQFF	TGCAGCGTTGAGAGGAGCTACAATGAGCAGTTCTTC
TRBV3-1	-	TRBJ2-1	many	CASSQGFSSGEQFF	TGTGCCAGCAGCCAAGGTTTTAGTTCCGGTGAGCAGTTCTTC
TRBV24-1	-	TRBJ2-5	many	CATSDNRVPREETQYF	TGTGCCACCAGTGACAACAGGGTACCCCGAGAAGAGACCCAGTACTTC
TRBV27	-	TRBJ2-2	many	CASSLRDFRSQELFF	TGTGCCAGCAGTTTACGGGACTTTCGGAGTCAGGAGCTGTTTTTT
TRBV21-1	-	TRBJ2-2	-	CAIGGGDTGELFF	TGTGCCATCGGGGGTGGAGACACCGGGGAGCTGTTTTTT
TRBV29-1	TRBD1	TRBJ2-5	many	CSVEDSRGRGETQYF	TGCAGCGTTGAAGATTCGAGGGGGCGCGGGGAGACCCAGTACTTC
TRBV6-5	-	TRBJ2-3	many	CASSYARDTDTQYF	TGTGCCAGCAGTTACGCCAGGGACACAGATACGCAGTATTTT
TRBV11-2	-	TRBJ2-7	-	CASGLLPGAYGQYF	TGTGCCAGCGGCTTACTCCCAGGCGCCTACGGGCAGTACTTC
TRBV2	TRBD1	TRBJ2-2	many	CASSEQGAITGELFF	TGTGCCAGCAGTGAACAGGGGGCAATCACCGGGGAGCTGTTTTTT
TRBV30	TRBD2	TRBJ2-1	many	CAWKPSGYSYNEQFF	TGTGCCTGGAAGCCTAGCGGGTACTCCTACAATGAGCAGTTCTTC
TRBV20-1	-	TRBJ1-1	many	CSAPMAAGNTEAFF	TGCAGTGCACCAATGGCGGCGGGGAACACTGAAGCTTTCTTT
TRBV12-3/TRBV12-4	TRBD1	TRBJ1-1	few	CASSSRSWDRDTEAFF	TGTGCCAGCAGTAGCCGTTCCTGGGACAGGGACACTGAAGCTTTCTTT
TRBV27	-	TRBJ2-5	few	CASSPLASETQYF	TGTGCCAGCAGTCCACTAGCTTCCGAGACCCAGTACTTC
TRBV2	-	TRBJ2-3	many	CASSEGFAGRTDTQYF	TGTGCCAGCAGTGAAGGTTTTGCGGGTCGAACAGATACGCAGTATTTT
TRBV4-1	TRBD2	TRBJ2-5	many	CASSQDELAGGPQETQYF	TGCGCCAGCAGCCAGGACGAACTAGCGGGAGGGCCCCAAGAGACCCAGTACTTC
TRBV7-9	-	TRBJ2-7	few	CASSPQRGLEQYF	TGTGCCAGCAGCCCTCAACGGGGGCTTGAGCAGTACTTC
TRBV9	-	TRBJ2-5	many	CASSINPGETQYF	TGTGCCAGCAGCATAAATCCTGGAGAGACCCAGTACTTC
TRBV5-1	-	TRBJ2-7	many	CASSLIRDEQYF	TGCGCCAGCAGCTTGATCCGGGACGAGCAGTACTTC
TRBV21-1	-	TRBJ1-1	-	CASSKAPPTAEAFF	TGTGCCAGCAGCAAGGCTCCCCCGACGGCTGAAGCTTTCTTT
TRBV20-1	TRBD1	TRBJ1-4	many	CSGLDREKLFF	TGCAGTGGGCTGGACAGGGAAAAACTGTTTTTT
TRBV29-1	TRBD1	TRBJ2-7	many	CSVGTGGPYEQYF	TGCAGCGTAGGGACAGGGGGGCCCTACGAGCAGTACTTC